This is a list of T cell receptor beta chains from one sample in a study of identical twins. TCRdb independently ran MiXCR on the 5' RACE reads; one entry per CDR3 protein. The sample holds around 1.7 million distinct CDR3 sequences, about 30% seen once. The material sequenced was cord blood. Source of these receptors: a newborn girl in good health. The CDR3 runs from the conserved cysteine through the conserved F or W. The order of the fields is V gene, D gene, clone size, CDR3 protein. The D gene is left open where the match is weak. Not every row has a clone size; where given, it reads once, few, many or a size class.

TRBV4-2 . few CASSQEKSGTDTQYF
TRBV30 TRBD2 . CAWGAGGPREQYF
TRBV2 . . CASSNGLQETQYF
TRBV3-1 . few CASSRSVEETQYF
TRBV12-3/TRBV12-4 . few CASSLRGQQPQHF
TRBV7-9 TRBD2 once CASSFARLAPSYNEQYF
TRBV20-1 TRBD1 . CSARAIGTGGHEQYF
TRBV20-1 . . CSARRLGSPYEQYF
TRBV10-3 . . CAIKEGNQPQHF
TRBV5-6 TRBD2 few CASSLAQTSGGSTDTQYF